This T cell receptor beta chain was found in a study of blood T cell repertoires in COVID-19. Turning to the study itself: Spain, Italy and the United States supplied samples that represented acute and convalescent COVID-19. Sources were T cells, B-cell-depleted T cells, or PBMCs; the material itself was cDNA or gDNA.

How the authors handled the data: Reference gene primer amplification gave nucleated cell count estimates. Sequenced by immunoSEQ multiplex PCR; TCRdb stores in-frame clones only, minus some. The V and J calls and clone size are taken from that table; D and trimming were inferred from the DNA. The sample has 200,000 to 250,000 clones, about 92% seen once; the top ten hold more than 0.95%. Germline-derived CDR1 and CDR2 are KGHSH and LQKENI. V lost 6 bases to trimming and J lost 1 base, with 12 bases between them. The CDR3 runs to 14 residues. This rearrangement joins TRBV18 to TRBJ1-1; TRBD1 is a possible D gene (6 bases). The sequence was obtained from a man aged 30 to 45 with acute or convalescent COVID-19. Sequencing input: peripheral blood. The CDR3 nucleotides are TGTGCCAGCTCCCTACAGGGTAAGAACACTGAAGCTTTCTTT. Amino acid sequence: CASSLQGKNTEAFF.